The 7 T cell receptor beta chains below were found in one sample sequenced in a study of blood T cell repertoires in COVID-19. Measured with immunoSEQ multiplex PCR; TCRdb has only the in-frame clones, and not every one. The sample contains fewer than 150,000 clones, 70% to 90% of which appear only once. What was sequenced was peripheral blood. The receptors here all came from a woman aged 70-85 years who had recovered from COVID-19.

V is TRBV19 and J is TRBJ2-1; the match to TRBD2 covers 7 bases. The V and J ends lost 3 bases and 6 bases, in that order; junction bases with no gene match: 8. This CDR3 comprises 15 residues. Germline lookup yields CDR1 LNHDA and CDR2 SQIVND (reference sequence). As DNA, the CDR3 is TGTGCCAGTAGTATGCGGGGGTCATCGTCCAATGAGCAGTTCTTC. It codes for CASSMRGSSSNEQFF.

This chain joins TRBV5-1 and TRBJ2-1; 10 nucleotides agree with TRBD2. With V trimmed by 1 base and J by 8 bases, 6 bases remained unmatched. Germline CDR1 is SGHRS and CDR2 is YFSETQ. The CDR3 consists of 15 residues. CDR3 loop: CASSLPSGSGDEQFF. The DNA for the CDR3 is TGCGCCAGCAGCTTGCCTAGCGGGAGCGGGGATGAGCAGTTCTTC.

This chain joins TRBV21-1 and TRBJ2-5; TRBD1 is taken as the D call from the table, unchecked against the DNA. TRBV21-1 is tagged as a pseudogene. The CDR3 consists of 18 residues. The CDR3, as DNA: TGTGCCAGCAGCAAAAGACACTTGGGACAGGGGCCGAAAGAGACCCAGTACTTC. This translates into CASSKRHLGQGPKETQYF.

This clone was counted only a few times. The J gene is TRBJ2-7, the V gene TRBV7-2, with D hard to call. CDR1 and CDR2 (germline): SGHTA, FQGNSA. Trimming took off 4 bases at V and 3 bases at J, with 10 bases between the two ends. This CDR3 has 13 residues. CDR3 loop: CASSSTLIYEQYF. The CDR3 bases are TGTGCCAGCAGCTCGACACTCATCTACGAGCAGTACTTC.

For the CDR3, the DNA is TGTGCCATCAGTGAAGGCGGACTTAATGAAAAACTGTTTTTT. Residues: CAISEGGLNEKLFF. The rearrangement uses TRBV10-3 and TRBJ1-4; D uncertain. The V gene's germline CDR1 is ENHRY and CDR2 SYGVKD. Trimming pared 3 bases from V and 4 bases from J, leaving 9 bases between. This CDR3 spans 14 amino acids.

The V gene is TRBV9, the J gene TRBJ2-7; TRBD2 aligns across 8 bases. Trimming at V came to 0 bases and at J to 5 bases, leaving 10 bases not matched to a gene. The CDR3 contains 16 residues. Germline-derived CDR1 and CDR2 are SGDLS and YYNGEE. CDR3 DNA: TGTGCCAGCAGCGTAGCAGGACTAGCCCGTGGGGACGAGCAGTACTTC. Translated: CASSVAGLARGDEQYF.

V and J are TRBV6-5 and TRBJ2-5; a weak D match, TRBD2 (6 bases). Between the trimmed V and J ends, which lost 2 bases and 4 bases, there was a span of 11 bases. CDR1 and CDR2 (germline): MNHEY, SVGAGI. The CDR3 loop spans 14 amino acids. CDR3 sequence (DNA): TGTGCCAGCAGTTACAGGCTAGCGACAGAGACCCAGTACTTC. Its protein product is CASSYRLATETQYF.